This TCR beta chain comes out of a study of blood T cell repertoires in COVID-19. Turning to the study itself: Some COVID-19 samples were acute and others convalescent; all came from the United States, Italy and Spain. The analysed material was cDNA or gDNA that came from T cells, B-cell-depleted T cells, or PBMCs.

From germline, CDR1 is GTSNPN and CDR2 SVGIG (reference sequence). Trimming pared 0 bases from V and 2 bases from J, leaving 4 bases between. This CDR3 is 13 amino acids long. Original processing methods: Cell counts per sample came from amplifying reference gene primers. Repertoires were generated with immunoSEQ multiplex PCR, while TCRdb's copy carries only in-frame clones and drops some. Clone size and V and J calls were adopted from that table, with D and trimming inferred from the DNA. This sample has approximately 88,000 clones, with around 87% found just once. The TCR originated in a male donor with acute or convalescent COVID-19. The J gene is TRBJ2-2, the V gene TRBV30; D is undetermined. The sample taken for sequencing was peripheral blood. The CDR3 spells CAWSVRNTGELFF. The CDR3 DNA sequence: TGTGCCTGGAGTGTCCGTAACACCGGGGAGCTGTTTTTT.